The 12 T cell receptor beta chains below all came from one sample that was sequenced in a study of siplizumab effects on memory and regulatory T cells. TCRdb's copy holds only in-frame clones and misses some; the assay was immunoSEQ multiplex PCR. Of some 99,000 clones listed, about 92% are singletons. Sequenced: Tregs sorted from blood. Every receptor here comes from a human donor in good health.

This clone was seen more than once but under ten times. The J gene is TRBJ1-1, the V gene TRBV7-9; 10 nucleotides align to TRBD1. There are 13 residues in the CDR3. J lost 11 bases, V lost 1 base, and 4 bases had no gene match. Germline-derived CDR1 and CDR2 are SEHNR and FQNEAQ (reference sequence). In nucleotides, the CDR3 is TGTGCCAGCAGCTTAGGGGGGACAGGGGCTGCTTTCTTT. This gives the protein CASSLGGTGAAFF.

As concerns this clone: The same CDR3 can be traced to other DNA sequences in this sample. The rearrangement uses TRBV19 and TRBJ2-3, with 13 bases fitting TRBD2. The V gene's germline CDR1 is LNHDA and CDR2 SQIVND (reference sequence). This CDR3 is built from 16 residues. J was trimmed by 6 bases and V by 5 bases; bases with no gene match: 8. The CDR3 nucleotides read TGTGCCAGTAGTTCATCGACTAGCGGGAGGAGGGATACGCAGTATTTT. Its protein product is CASSSSTSGRRDTQYF.

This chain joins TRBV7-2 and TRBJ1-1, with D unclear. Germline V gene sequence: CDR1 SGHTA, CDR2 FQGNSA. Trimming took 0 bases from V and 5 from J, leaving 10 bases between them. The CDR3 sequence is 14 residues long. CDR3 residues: CASSLAMGGTEAFF. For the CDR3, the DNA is TGTGCCAGCAGCTTAGCAATGGGTGGGACTGAAGCTTTCTTT.

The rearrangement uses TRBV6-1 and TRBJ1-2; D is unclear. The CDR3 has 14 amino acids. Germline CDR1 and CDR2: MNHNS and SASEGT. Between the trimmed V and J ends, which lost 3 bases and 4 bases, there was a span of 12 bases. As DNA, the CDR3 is TGTGCCAGCAGTGATCCCCGACGGGTCTATGGCTACACCTTC. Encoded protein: CASSDPRRVYGYTF.

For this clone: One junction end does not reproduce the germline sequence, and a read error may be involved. CDR3 region: CAGRLAGTDTQYF. In DNA, the CDR3 is TGTGCCGGCAGACTAGCAGGCACAGATACGCAGTATTTT. This chain links TRBV6-1 with TRBJ2-3, with 7 bases fitting TRBD2. Germline V lookup: CDR1 MNHNS, CDR2 SASEGT. There are 13 residues in the CDR3.

The CDR3 sequence is CASSEGSGRPYNEQFF. DNA of the CDR3: TGCGCCAGCAGTGAAGGGTCCGGGAGGCCCTACAATGAGCAGTTCTTC. The V call is TRBV10-1, the J call TRBJ2-1; TRBD2 aligns across 7 bases. The J segment lost 2 bases and the V segment lost 3 bases, leaving 7 bases of the junction unmatched. This CDR3 comprises 16 residues. From germline, CDR1 is WNHNN and CDR2 SYGVQD (reference sequence).

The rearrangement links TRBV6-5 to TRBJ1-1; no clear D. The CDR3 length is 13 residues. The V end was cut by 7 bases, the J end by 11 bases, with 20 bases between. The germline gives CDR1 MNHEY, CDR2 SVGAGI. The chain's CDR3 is CASTLPGSLRAFF. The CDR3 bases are TGTGCCAGCACTCTACCCGGGTCCCTGCGGGCTTTCTTT.

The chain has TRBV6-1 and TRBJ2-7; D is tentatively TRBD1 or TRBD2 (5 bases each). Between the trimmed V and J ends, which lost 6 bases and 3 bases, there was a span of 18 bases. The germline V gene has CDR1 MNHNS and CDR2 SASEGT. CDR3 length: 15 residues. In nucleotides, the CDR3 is TGTGCCAGCAGACTCGGGACCCCCGAGGGCTACGAGCAGTACTTC. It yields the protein CASRLGTPEGYEQYF.

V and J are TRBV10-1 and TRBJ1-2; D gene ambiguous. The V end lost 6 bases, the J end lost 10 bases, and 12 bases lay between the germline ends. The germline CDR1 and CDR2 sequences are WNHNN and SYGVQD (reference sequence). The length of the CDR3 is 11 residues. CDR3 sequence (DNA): TGCGCCAGCAGGGCCCGGGCAGTCTACACCTTC. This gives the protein CASRARAVYTF.

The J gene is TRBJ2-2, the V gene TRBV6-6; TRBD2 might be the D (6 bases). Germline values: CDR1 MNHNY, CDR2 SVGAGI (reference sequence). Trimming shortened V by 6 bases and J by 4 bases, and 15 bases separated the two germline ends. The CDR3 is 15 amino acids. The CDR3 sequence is CASRARTIATGELFF. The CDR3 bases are TGTGCCAGCAGGGCTCGGACTATAGCCACCGGGGAGCTGTTTTTT.

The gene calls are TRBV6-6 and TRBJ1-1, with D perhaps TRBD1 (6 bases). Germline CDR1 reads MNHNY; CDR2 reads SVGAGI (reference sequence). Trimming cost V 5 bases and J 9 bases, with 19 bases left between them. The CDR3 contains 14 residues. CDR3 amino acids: CASSRDTLGGKAFF. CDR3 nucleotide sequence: TGTGCCAGCAGTAGGGACACCTTAGGAGGTAAAGCTTTCTTT.

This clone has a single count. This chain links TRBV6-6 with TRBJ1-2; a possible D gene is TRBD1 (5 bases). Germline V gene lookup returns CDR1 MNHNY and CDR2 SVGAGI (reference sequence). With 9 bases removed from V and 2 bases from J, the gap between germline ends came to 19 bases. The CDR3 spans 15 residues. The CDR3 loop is CASCNSWGGNYGYTF. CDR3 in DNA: TGTGCCAGTTGTAACTCCTGGGGGGGGAACTATGGCTACACCTTC.